This T cell receptor beta chain was found in a study of shared clonotypes between healthy human individuals. Background on the study: Those who served as donors were two women and three men between the ages of 18 and 49. Study findings and constraints: Blood was the sole source, and tissue repertoires probably differ.

Details on this clone: Its antigen is undetermined.

Every subset had its genomic DNA shared out evenly among several immunoSEQ plates. Replicate PCRs run on unsorted PBMC used about 0.3 ug DNA, which was about 30,000 T cell genomes. TCRdb's table, derived via immunoSEQ multiplex PCR, lists solely in-frame clones and lacks some. This sample yields 450,000 to 500,000 clones, of which 75% to 85% are seen a single time; 10% to 15% belongs to the top ten. Between the trimmed V and J ends, which lost 4 bases and 4 bases, there was a span of 11 bases. The V gene's germline CDR1 is SNHLY and CDR2 FYNNEI. This CDR3 contains 14 residues. This chain connects TRBV2 to TRBJ1-3; D not certain. Input material: PBMCs. The TCR sequence derives from a woman aged 40 to 50 in good health. Some clones in this sample may be carry-over from other donors' samples. The CDR3: CASSARVGGNTIYF. CDR3 nucleotide sequence: TGTGCCAGCAGTGCAAGGGTCGGCGGAAACACCATATATTTT.